This passage covers 3 T cell receptor beta chains from one sample sequenced in a study of a mutant IDH1 vaccine in newly diagnosed glioma. Their target antigens are unknown. As to time point: week 47, end of study. Vaccination used 300 ug of mutant IDH1 20-mer peptide per dose, with topical imiquimod. Sequencing was performed with immunoSEQ multiplex PCR; in TCRdb, only in-frame clones are kept and a portion is missing. The sample comprises tens of thousands of clones, around 75% of which are singletons, and around 5% rests with the top ten. The sequenced sample was PBMCs, obtained from a glioma patient whose treatment included an IDH1 peptide vaccine. These receptors originate from a man aged 50 or older with glioma.

This chain connects TRBV10-3 to TRBJ2-3; D not certain. This CDR3 has 14 residues. Germline CDR1 reads ENHRY; CDR2 reads SYGVKD. Trimming pared 2 bases from V and 1 base from J, leaving 7 bases between. The CDR3 bases are TGTGCCATCAGTGAGGGCGGAGGCACAGATACGCAGTATTTT. It is translated as CAISEGGGTDTQYF.

The chain is built from TRBV7-9 and TRBJ2-5; 9 nucleotides match TRBD2. The CDR3 consists of 17 residues. After removal of 4 bases from V and 5 bases from J, the junction contained 14 bases not matched to a gene. Germline V gene data show CDR1 as SEHNR and CDR2 as FQNEAQ (reference sequence). CDR3 sequence reads: CASSYLAGRLGGETQYF. CDR3 DNA sequence: TGTGCCAGCAGCTATCTAGCGGGGAGACTCGGTGGGGAGACCCAGTACTTC.

V usage is TRBV19 and J usage is TRBJ1-1; D gene ambiguous. From germline, CDR1 is LNHDA and CDR2 SQIVND (reference sequence). Trimming pared 7 bases from V and 11 bases from J, leaving 17 bases between. The CDR3 extends over 12 amino acids. The CDR3 DNA is TGTGCCAGTAATCCAGGCTCAACGCGGGCTTTCTTT. It codes for CASNPGSTRAFF.